Described below is a single T cell receptor (beta chain) sequence and its context. Its antigen is as yet unknown. The entry originates in a study of cytomegalovirus exposure and HLA in healthy donors. CDR3 length equals 14 residues. The V and J ends lost 4 bases and 0 bases respectively, with 10 bases between them. CDR1 SQVTM and CDR2 ANQGSEA come from the germline V gene. Use of 60 Vbeta and 13 Jbeta primers characterized the PCR. In the original analysis: Around 10 million of the roughly 80 million unique TCR beta chains counted in a later analysis were shared. Profiled with immunoSEQ multiplex PCR; TCRdb holds only in-frame clones, not every one. That table furnishes V, J and clone size, whereas the DNA furnished D and trimming. The repertoire holds 200,000 to 250,000 clones, with 77% as singletons. Whole-study results and caveats: Reportedly, diagnosis of cytomegalovirus status by the classifier showed high specificity and sensitivity. Later analysis suggested most CMV-associated TCR beta chains were HLA-restricted. CMV antigen specificity of a few CMV-associated chains was confirmed in vitro.

The material sequenced was PBMCs. This TCR came from a woman between 55 and 75 years old in good health and CMV-seropositive. The V gene is TRBV29-1, the J gene TRBJ2-1; D is unclear. The CDR3 protein is CSVGLSSSYNEQFF. The CDR3 DNA reads TGCAGCGTTGGACTGTCAAGCTCCTACAATGAGCAGTTCTTC.